The present TCR beta chain was sequenced within a study of blood T cell repertoires in COVID-19. Method: immunoSEQ multiplex PCR; TCRdb's copy keeps in-frame clones and lacks some. The repertoire holds about 100,000 clones, roughly 89% seen once, with more than 1.5% in the top ten. The CDR3 has 15 amino acids. Germline-derived CDR1 and CDR2 are LGHNA and YSLEER. V shed 1 base, J shed 0 bases, and the junction held 2 bases outside the gene matches. This clone has only a few counts. This chain uses TRBV4-3 with TRBJ2-7; 8 bases are shared with TRBD2. Source material: peripheral blood. The clonotype originates from a woman in her 50s with COVID-19, enrolled during active disease. This chain's CDR3 is CASSQGAGGSYEQYF. DNA of the CDR3: TGCGCCAGCAGCCAAGGGGCGGGGGGCTCCTACGAGCAGTACTTC.